This T cell receptor (beta chain) was sequenced in a study of T cell responses to AZD1222 COVID-19 vaccine (TCRdb year 2021). Regarding the research as a whole: AZD1222 recipients with second doses at about 4 weeks or about 12 weeks were pooled, because spike-specific TCR depth and breadth did not differ between schedules. A total of more than 230 trial participants underwent TCR sequencing, of whom about 210 received two doses of AZD1222 and about 25 received two doses of the MenACWY control vaccine. Trial participants were enrolled by age into 18-55, 56-69 and 70-plus year subgroups, with approximately 160, 26 and 62 TCR-sequenced participants respectively. Here is what the overall study found, with its caveats: In the small 56-69-year group, the increase in depth fell short of significance, most likely because of low power. Nearly half of unique spike-specific TCRs reportedly recognized epitopes outside regions mutated in the B.1.351 and B.1.1.7 variants. No day 14 peak-response samples were available, so repertoires were characterized only after the peak T cell response. Spike-specific TCR breadth and depth rose significantly after two AZD1222 doses compared with day 0 and with MenACWY recipients. CD4 TCRs associated with the vaccine covered the entire spike protein, and the dominant responses were in regions 160-218 and 743-854. Only a handful of AZD1222 recipients were SARS-CoV-2 seropositive at baseline, limiting conclusions about previously exposed vaccinees. Participants were mostly white British, with more females than males. The authors suggested clonal diversity may have been underestimated.

The CDR3 regions of human TCRbeta chains were analyzed by immunosequencing. For the original study's pipeline: TCRs in the repertoires were matched against a reference library of SARS-CoV-2-specific TCRs that had been generated with the MIRA antigen-specificity platform. Breadth meant the fraction of unique TCRs that were SARS-CoV-2-associated, whereas depth meant the fraction of total T cells that were SARS-CoV-2-associated. Using the MIRA data, each spike-specific TCR was mapped to the spike region that the TCR reacts to and placed in a CD4 or CD8 class. Log10-transformed breadth and depth values were compared by one-way ANOVA with Sidak's multiple comparisons tests. Not all clones reach the TCRdb copy of this immuneACCESS table, which keeps in-frame sequences only. Checked studies attribute under half of the gap to unresolved V genes and leave the rest unexplained. That table furnishes V, J and clone size, whereas the DNA furnished D and trimming. The sample table holds 90,000 to 150,000 clones, of which more than 85% were seen once. The ten largest clones take up approximately 10% of the sample.

CDR1 and CDR2 are drawn from the germline V gene: KGHDR, SFDVKD. From the cysteine up to the phenylalanine, the CDR3 has a length of 16 residues. Only the CDR3 portion is preserved as DNA: 48 bases, with reading frame beginning at the first base. Trimmed from V: 3 bases; trimmed from J: 6 bases; junction bases lacking a gene match: 7. Reading the label with the study, this specimen's time point is: baseline before first vaccination. Vaccinee samples came from UK trials COV001 and COV002, including a single-blind randomized controlled phase 2/3 trial of AZD1222 (ChAdOx1 nCoV-19) in healthy adults. Trial participant PBMC samples were collected at day 0 and day 28 after the second dose for TCRbeta chain sequencing. In its sample, this clone was seen once. The clone's antigen remains unknown. No base quality values were provided; no much bigger clone lies one nucleotide off.

The rearranged chain carries TRBV24-1 and TRBJ2-1; TRBD1 agrees with 10 junctional bases. The starting material was peripheral blood, obtained on day 0 of AZD1222 vaccination. The sequence came from an adult in good health. The nucleotide sequence is given as TGTGCCACCAGTGATCCAACCGGACAGGGGGTCAATGAGCAGTTCTTC. Its protein product is CATSDPTGQGVNEQFF.